This TCR beta chain was obtained from a study of shared clonotypes between healthy human individuals. At the level of the study: The study enrolled two women and a few men aged 18 to 49. Study results and limitations: Estimated clonotype richness was generally higher in naive than memory subsets. Between a handful of donors, naive CD4 clonotypes were shared at a level of about 5.3%.

Naive CD8 cells were CD45RO-negative, positively selected for CCR7, excluding terminally differentiated effector memory CD45RA+ cells. Sequenced by immunoSEQ multiplex PCR; TCRdb stores in-frame clones only, minus some. The repertoire holds 550,000 to 650,000 clones, with around 96% as singletons. Between the trimmed V and J ends, which lost 0 bases and 11 bases, there was a span of 14 bases. CDR1 and CDR2 (germline): SGDLS, YYNGEE. The CDR3 extends over 13 amino acids. In the case of this clone: Its specificity is unknown.

This clonotype was sampled from a woman aged 30 to 39 in good health. The chain links TRBV9 to TRBJ1-1; perhaps TRBD1 as D (6 bases). The sequenced material came from naive CD8+ T cells sorted from blood. The CDR3 DNA follows: TGTGCCAGCAGCGTAGATGGGGGACATATTGCTTTCTTT. Amino acid sequence: CASSVDGGHIAFF.